The rows below give T cell receptor beta chains drawn from one sample of a study of blood T cell repertoires in COVID-19. Clones were read by immunoSEQ multiplex PCR, and TCRdb kept only the in-frame ones, dropping some. The sample lists 220,000 or so clones; around 88% were seen once. The sequenced sample was PBMCs or T cells enriched from blood (not recorded which). All receptors derive from a woman aged 45-60 years with acute COVID-19. Both conserved end residues are trimmed from each CDR3. The order of the fields is V gene, CDR3 protein.

V gene: TRBV5-1
CDR3 protein: ASTVDRPYNSPLH

V gene: TRBV28
CDR3 protein: ASSPLEDRGTVYEQY

V gene: TRBV7-2
CDR3 protein: ASSSPGTGGWGEKLF

V gene: TRBV19
CDR3 protein: ASNQEVRSPLH

V gene: TRBV7-9
CDR3 protein: ASSLDRISSGANVLT

V gene: TRBV23-1
CDR3 protein: ASSPRGGPGGPYEQY

V gene: TRBV28
CDR3 protein: ASSDRANEKLF

V gene: TRBV9
CDR3 protein: ASSPVGVGAF

V gene: TRBV18
CDR3 protein: ASSPDRSNYGYT

V gene: TRBV24-1
CDR3 protein: ATSDWGREEQY

V gene: TRBV11-2
CDR3 protein: ASSLAAGGSGGEQF

V gene: TRBV2
CDR3 protein: ASRPTSVSTDTQY

V gene: TRBV6-5
CDR3 protein: ASRGGNTEAF

V gene: TRBV6-5
CDR3 protein: ASNHGKNEQF

V gene: TRBV27
CDR3 protein: ASRDLQETQY

V gene: TRBV6-5
CDR3 protein: ASSYPPGGKETQY

V gene: TRBV7-9
CDR3 protein: ASSLGGGLPTETQY

V gene: TRBV7-2
CDR3 protein: ASSLGTGFYEQY

V gene: TRBV28
CDR3 protein: ASSLGGEQY

V gene: TRBV7-3
CDR3 protein: ASSLGTSGEDEQY

V gene: TRBV6-2/TRBV6-3
CDR3 protein: ASSPRSGAVETQY

V gene: TRBV11-3
CDR3 protein: ASSSSRGLNTEAF

V gene: TRBV7-9
CDR3 protein: ASSLGSLIDSGANVLT

V gene: TRBV28
CDR3 protein: ASSSGASGSNEQF

V gene: TRBV28
CDR3 protein: ASSSGGLRRAAEAF